This TCR beta chain was identified during a study of T cell repertoires in cytomegalovirus infection. Study in general: Public TCR beta signatures provided an indication of both CMV infection and a matching HLA type. Study conclusions and caveats: CMV-specific TCR beta clonotypes restricted by HLA-C were the ones dominating the ex vivo response. Of the TCR beta families, the public ones yielded a cumulative frequency that identified carriers of CMV plus the relevant HLA.

Ten or more counts support this clonotype. The antigen is undetermined. MiXCR, applied by TCRdb to the reads, yields one record per CDR3 protein. This sample yields approximately 260,000 distinct CDR3 sequences, of which over 15% are seen a single time; about 45% belongs to the top ten. CDR1 is ENHRY, CDR2 SYGVKD, per germline. Trimming cost V 2 bases and J 6 bases; bases outside gene matches: 11. The CDR3 covers 17 residues. Sequenced: CD8+ T cells from PBMCs. The source is a human donor in good health (CMV status not recorded). Some clones in this sample may be carry-over from other donors' samples. This chain uses TRBV10-3 with TRBJ2-1, with TRBD2 matching over 9 bases. In DNA, the CDR3 is TGTGCCATCAGTGAGGGTAGCGGGGGCTACACCTTCAATGAGCAGTTCTTC. Translated, it gives CAISEGSGGYTFNEQFF.